The 11 T cell receptor beta chains below all came from one sample that was sequenced in a study of prognosis after radiotherapy for stage I lung cancer. From genomic DNA, two-round multiplex PCR was used to amplify TCR beta CDR3. Primers specific to each TRBV and TRBJ gene drove first-round PCR. Using its own MiXCR run on the multiplex PCR reads, TCRdb lists one record per CDR3 protein. The sample contains about 26,000 distinct CDR3 sequences, around 30% of which appear only once. Sequences were derived from PBMCs, sampled before or after stereotactic body radiation therapy (not recorded which). These TCRs come from a donor of 50 years or more with non-small cell lung cancer.

The V gene is TRBV6-5, the J gene TRBJ2-4; perhaps D is TRBD1 or TRBD2 (5 bases each). CDR1 is MNHEY, CDR2 SVGAGI, per germline. The CDR3 has 14 amino acids. V dropped 4 bases and J dropped 9 bases, with 16 bases sitting between them. CDR3 amino acids: CASSFGTGPSIQYF. CDR3 coding DNA: TGTGCCAGCAGTTTCGGGACCGGGCCCAGCATTCAGTACTTC.

This clonotype has just a few counts. This could be a read error, since a much larger clone is one nucleotide away. V gene TRBV20-1 combines with J gene TRBJ2-3; 9 bases match TRBD2. CDR1 is DFQATT and CDR2 is SNEGSKA in the germline V gene (reference sequence). This CDR3 has 14 residues. For the CDR3, the DNA is TGCAGTGCCCCCCTAGCGGGACGCACAGATACGCAGTGTTTT. Its protein is CSAPLAGRTDTQCF.

This clonotype was picked up one time. This chain links TRBV20-1 with TRBJ1-6; D is possibly TRBD1 (6 bases). In germline, CDR1 is DFQATT, CDR2 SNEGSKA (reference sequence). V lost 0 bases and J 4 bases, leaving 10 bases between the germline ends. There are 15 residues in the CDR3. The CDR3 here is CSAREGGEYNSPLHF. CDR3 DNA sequence: TGCAGTGCTAGAGAAGGGGGGGAGTATAATTCACCCCTCCACTTT.

A note on this clonotype: A much larger clone differs by one base, so this may be a read error. V is TRBV10-3 and J is TRBJ1-2; the D gene is possibly TRBD1 (6 bases). V lost 4 bases to trimming and J lost 4 bases, with 16 bases between them. In germline, CDR1 is ENHRY, CDR2 SYGVKD. This CDR3 region has 15 residues. CDR3 nucleotides: TGTGCCATCAGTGTCGAGCTGACAGGCGCCTATGGCTACACCTTC. Amino acid sequence: CAISVELTGAYGYTF.

Note on this clonotype: This may be a read error: a much more frequent sequence differs by one nucleotide. This chain links TRBV5-1 with TRBJ1-2; possible D gene TRBD1, 5 bases. The CDR3 is made up of 13 amino acids. The germline V gene encodes CDR1 SGHRS and CDR2 YFSETQ. Between the trimmed V and J ends, which lost 3 bases and 3 bases, there was a span of 9 bases. The CDR3 region has the DNA TGCGCCAGCAGCTCGGACATCCACTATGGCTACACCTTC. It translates to CASSSDIHYGYTF.

This clonotype was counted at least ten times. The rearrangement uses TRBV29-1 and TRBJ2-7, with D tentatively TRBD2 (6 bases). CDR1 SQVTM and CDR2 ANQGSEA come from the germline V gene. The germline V and J ends were trimmed by 3 bases and 2 bases, with 17 bases remaining between them. This CDR3 has 15 residues. The CDR3 spells CSVELANGGTYEQYF. The DNA of the CDR3 is TGCAGCGTTGAGCTAGCTAACGGGGGTACCTACGAGCAGTACTTC.

There are a few counts of this clonotype. The chain combines TRBV3-1 with TRBJ2-4, with D maybe TRBD2 (7 bases). CDR1 and CDR2 (germline): LGHDT, YNNKEL (reference sequence). V was trimmed by 5 bases and J by 0 bases, leaving 14 bases between them. This CDR3 is built from 16 residues. CDR3 in amino acids: CASSDWRGLAKNIQYF. The CDR3 DNA sequence: TGTGCCAGCAGCGACTGGCGGGGGCTAGCCAAAAACATTCAGTACTTC.

In its sample, this clonotype was seen many times. This chain connects TRBV7-3 to TRBJ1-1, with D perhaps TRBD1 (6 bases). Germline V gives CDR1 SGHTA, CDR2 FQGTGA. The CDR3 sequence is 16 residues long. V was clipped by 1 base and J by 0 bases, with 12 bases between them. The CDR3 DNA reads as TGTGCCAGCAGCTTAAGGGGGCCGCACATGAACACTGAAGCTTTCTTT. Amino acid sequence: CASSLRGPHMNTEAFF.

Turning to this clonotype: At one boundary the junction diverges from the germline segment, which might be a read error. V and J are TRBV7-8 and TRBJ2-1; 7 bases line up with TRBD2. Germline loops: CDR1 SGHVS, CDR2 FQNEAQ. The CDR3 is made up of 16 amino acids. CDR3 bases: TGTGCTAGCAGCTTAGCCCCCGGACTATCGGGGGGTGGCCAGTTCTTC. As protein: CASSLAPGLSGGGQFF.

This clonotype was counted at least ten times. The gene calls are TRBV19 and TRBJ1-2; the match to TRBD1 covers 11 bases. The germline gives CDR1 LNHDA, CDR2 SQIVND (reference sequence). CDR3 size: 16 residues. With V trimmed by 5 bases and J by 4 bases, 9 bases remained unmatched. This CDR3 reads CASSPRTGGLFYGYTF. The CDR3, as DNA: TGTGCCAGTAGTCCTCGGACAGGGGGCCTGTTCTATGGCTACACCTTC.

A remark on this clonotype: Just one base apart from a much larger clone, this may be a read error. The rearrangement uses TRBV5-1 and TRBJ2-1; D remains unclear. The CDR3 runs to 15 residues. Germline CDR1 reads SGHRS; CDR2 reads YFSETQ. V lost 4 bases and J 0 bases, leaving 11 bases between the germline ends. The CDR3: CASSPQANSYNEQFF. The CDR3 region has the DNA TGCGCCAGCAGCCCTCAGGCCAACTCCTACAATGAGCAGTTCTTC.